These T cell receptor beta chains were read from a single sample in a study of shared clonotypes between healthy human individuals. The protocol was immunoSEQ multiplex PCR, while the TCRdb copy is restricted to in-frame clones and leaves out a portion. Of some 500,000 clones in the sample, approximately 94% are singletons; the top ten hold around 0.067%. The sequencing input was naive CD4+ T cells sorted from blood. All receptors derive from a woman aged 25 to 45 in good health. Both conserved end residues are part of each CDR3. D genes are given only for firm matches. Some rows mark clone size as missing; the rest say once, few, many or name a class of expanded clone.

v_call	clone_size	j_call	d_call	cdr3_aa	cdr3_nt
TRBV7-9	-	TRBJ2-5	-	CASSLAWGGLKETQYF	TGTGCCAGCAGCTTAGCGTGGGGGGGCCTCAAGGAGACCCAGTACTTC
TRBV7-9	-	TRBJ2-7	-	CASSLAGSSYEQYF	TGTGCCAGCAGCTTGGCCGGAAGCTCCTACGAGCAGTACTTC
TRBV19	-	TRBJ2-5	TRBD1	CASSTGQQETQYF	TGTGCCAGTAGTACGGGACAGCAAGAGACCCAGTACTTC
TRBV7-3	-	TRBJ2-7	-	CASSLDGTLSYEQYF	TGTGCCAGCAGCTTAGATGGGACTCTGTCCTACGAGCAGTACTTC
TRBV28	once	TRBJ2-3	-	CASSWRNTDTQYF	TGTGCCAGCAGTTGGCGGAACACAGATACGCAGTATTTT
TRBV30	-	TRBJ2-2	-	CASPPREKNTGELFF	TGTGCCTCCCCTCCCCGGGAGAAAAACACCGGGGAGCTGTTTTTT
TRBV5-1	-	TRBJ1-1	-	CASSADVGGTEAFF	TGCGCCAGCAGCGCCGACGTTGGGGGCACTGAAGCTTTCTTT
TRBV2	-	TRBJ2-1	TRBD2	CASRRIAGVTNEQFF	TGTGCCAGCAGGCGCATAGCGGGAGTTACCAATGAGCAGTTCTTC
TRBV12-5	once	TRBJ1-1	-	CGVVVPQAFF	TGTGGGGTTGTAGTCCCACAAGCTTTCTTT
TRBV5-5	-	TRBJ2-2	-	CASSLAGSGTGELFF	TGTGCCAGCAGCTTGGCCGGGAGCGGTACCGGGGAGCTGTTTTTT
TRBV6-6	-	TRBJ1-2	TRBD1	CASRSGQEFFAYGYTF	TGTGCCAGCCGATCGGGACAGGAATTTTTTGCCTATGGCTACACCTTC
TRBV10-1	once	TRBJ2-1	TRBD2	CASRAAGTTSEQFF	TGCGCCAGCAGAGCGGCCGGGACTACTAGTGAGCAGTTCTTC
TRBV5-1	-	TRBJ2-7	TRBD1	CASSLQGDLTYEQYF	TGCGCCAGCAGCTTACAGGGGGATCTCACCTACGAGCAGTACTTC
TRBV5-4	-	TRBJ2-3	TRBD2	CASSLTGTSGGVDTQYF	TGTGCCAGCAGCTTAACCGGGACTAGCGGGGGTGTTGATACGCAGTATTTT
TRBV27	-	TRBJ2-2	-	CASSFGSDPKGELFF	TGTGCCAGCAGTTTCGGTTCGGACCCCAAGGGGGAGCTGTTTTTT
TRBV7-9	-	TRBJ2-3	TRBD2	CASSLAPRTSGTDTQYF	TGTGCCAGCAGCTTAGCGCCGCGGACTAGCGGCACAGATACGCAGTATTTT
TRBV15	-	TRBJ2-1	TRBD1	CATSRDGTANEQFF	TGTGCCACCAGCAGAGATGGGACAGCGAATGAGCAGTTCTTC
TRBV28	-	TRBJ2-7	-	CASRVGSRSEQYF	TGTGCCAGCAGAGTCGGGAGTCGGAGCGAGCAGTACTTC
TRBV18	-	TRBJ1-2	-	CASSPGGRGSNYGYTF	TGTGCCAGCTCACCGGGGGGGAGAGGCAGTAACTATGGCTACACCTTC
TRBV14	-	TRBJ2-7	-	CASSQVASLRSYEQYF	TGTGCCAGCAGCCAAGTTGCTAGCTTGAGGTCCTACGAGCAGTACTTC
TRBV28	-	TRBJ2-4	-	CASSLVLGIQYF	TGTGCCAGCAGTTTAGTTCTTGGCATTCAGTACTTC
TRBV18	-	TRBJ1-4	TRBD1	CASSPDRANEKLFF	TGTGCCAGCTCACCGGACAGGGCGAATGAAAAACTGTTTTTT
TRBV10-1	-	TRBJ1-2	-	CANECPRTPGYTF	TGCGCCAACGAATGTCCCCGGACCCCGGGCTACACCTTC
TRBV28	-	TRBJ2-5	TRBD1	CASSPPTGGSRETQYF	TGTGCCAGCAGTCCCCCGACAGGGGGCTCGCGGGAGACCCAGTACTTC
TRBV5-1	-	TRBJ2-7	-	CASSTGDGYEQYF	TGCGCCAGCTCCACGGGAGACGGTTACGAGCAGTACTTC
TRBV5-8	-	TRBJ2-7	TRBD2	CASSARLAGETYEQYF	TGTGCCAGCAGCGCCCGACTAGCGGGTGAGACCTACGAGCAGTACTTC
TRBV4-1	-	TRBJ1-3	TRBD1	CASSQVLDRRQGSGNTIYF	TGCGCCAGCAGCCAAGTTCTAGACAGGCGACAGGGCTCTGGAAACACCATATATTTT
TRBV4-1	-	TRBJ2-1	TRBD2	CASSQAGLAGLNEQFF	TGCGCCAGCAGCCAGGCCGGACTAGCGGGACTGAATGAGCAGTTCTTC
TRBV5-1	-	TRBJ2-1	TRBD2	CASSLLGGTYSSYNEQFF	TGCGCCAGCAGCTTGCTGGGAGGGACCTATAGCTCCTACAATGAGCAGTTCTTC
TRBV7-9	-	TRBJ2-5	-	CASSWAQGKETQYF	TGTGCCAGCAGCTGGGCTCAGGGGAAAGAGACCCAGTACTTC
TRBV5-4	-	TRBJ2-7	-	CASSLRLVADEQYF	TGTGCCAGCAGCTTACGCTTGGTAGCGGACGAGCAGTACTTC
TRBV19	-	TRBJ2-5	TRBD2	CASSFRAGGPETQYF	TGTGCCAGTAGTTTCCGAGCGGGAGGGCCTGAGACCCAGTACTTC
TRBV28	-	TRBJ1-5	TRBD1	CASNDRGNQPQHF	TGTGCCAGCAATGACAGGGGGAATCAGCCCCAGCATTTT
TRBV28	-	TRBJ1-5	TRBD1	CASSSPGQGNQPQHF	TGTGCCAGCAGTTCTCCGGGACAGGGGAATCAGCCCCAGCATTTT
TRBV7-9	-	TRBJ2-2	TRBD1	CASSFGTGALTGELFF	TGTGCCAGCAGCTTCGGGACAGGGGCCTTAACCGGGGAGCTGTTTTTT
TRBV4-2	-	TRBJ2-1	TRBD2	CASSPSGTEPGGGQFF	TGTGCCAGCAGCCCTTCCGGGACGGAACCGGGAGGGGGGCAGTTCTTC
TRBV11-2	-	TRBJ2-7	TRBD1	CASRGQGAAYEQYF	TGTGCCAGCCGAGGTCAGGGGGCGGCCTACGAGCAGTACTTC
TRBV6-1	-	TRBJ1-3	TRBD1	CASTLTGGGNTIYF	TGTGCCAGCACGTTAACAGGGGGAGGAAACACCATATATTTT
TRBV7-7	-	TRBJ2-2	TRBD2	CASSVSGRRTGELFF	TGTGCCAGCAGCGTTAGCGGGAGAAGAACCGGGGAGCTGTTTTTT
TRBV5-6	-	TRBJ2-5	-	CASRKWGRRETQYF	TGTGCCAGCAGAAAATGGGGGAGGCGGGAGACCCAGTACTTC
TRBV2	-	TRBJ2-5	TRBD1	CASGGDRVRETQYF	TGTGCCAGTGGGGGGGACAGGGTTCGAGAGACCCAGTACTTC
TRBV10-3	-	TRBJ2-5	TRBD2	CAISSLAGGLQETQYF	TGTGCCATCAGCTCACTAGCGGGAGGGCTTCAAGAGACCCAGTACTTC
TRBV18	-	TRBJ1-5	-	CASSRDGSQPQHF	TGTGCCAGCTCGCGCGACGGATCCCAGCCCCAGCATTTT
TRBV20-1	-	TRBJ1-1	-	CSAPRVTEAFF	TGCAGTGCGCCTAGGGTGACTGAAGCTTTCTTT
TRBV23-1	-	TRBJ1-2	-	CASSQYARENYGYTF	TGCGCCAGCAGTCAGTATGCCAGGGAGAACTATGGCTACACCTTC
TRBV19	once	TRBJ1-1	TRBD1	CASSIQGGSTEAFF	TGTGCCAGTAGTATACAGGGGGGCAGCACTGAAGCTTTCTTT
TRBV28	-	TRBJ2-3	TRBD2	CASSPQAGADTQYF	TGTGCCAGCAGTCCCCAGGCGGGGGCAGATACGCAGTATTTT
TRBV7-2	-	TRBJ2-2	-	CASSARLGHTGELFF	TGTGCCAGCAGCGCCCGACTAGGACACACCGGGGAGCTGTTTTTT
TRBV14	-	TRBJ2-7	-	CASSQRTTGEQYF	TGTGCCAGCAGCCAAAGGACCACTGGGGAGCAGTACTTC
TRBV18	-	TRBJ1-2	-	CASSDGDYGYTF	TGTGCCAGCTCCGATGGGGACTATGGCTACACCTTC
TRBV7-2	-	TRBJ2-2	-	CASSLVGSSNTGELFF	TGTGCCAGCAGCTTAGTTGGGAGCTCGAACACCGGGGAGCTGTTTTTT
TRBV27	-	TRBJ1-4	TRBD1	CASSPRDRGRNNEKLFF	TGTGCCAGCAGTCCGAGGGACAGGGGGCGTAATAATGAAAAACTGTTTTTT